These 3 T cell receptor beta chains were all obtained from the same sample, sequenced in a study of T cell responses to AZD1222 COVID-19 vaccine. The protocol was immunoSEQ multiplex PCR, while the TCRdb copy is restricted to in-frame clones and leaves out a portion. The sample yields roughly 96,000 clones, roughly nine tenths seen once. The source was peripheral blood, collected on day 0 of AZD1222 vaccination. The receptors stem from an adult in good health.

This chain connects TRBV30 to TRBJ1-2; D possibly corresponds to TRBD1 (5 bases). The CDR3 covers 16 residues. Germline V gene data show CDR1 as GTSNPN and CDR2 as SVGIG (reference sequence). V was shortened by 4 bases and J by 4 bases, with 22 bases between the two germline ends. CDR3 in amino acids: CAWTSPGAQRSYGYTF. The CDR3 DNA sequence: TGTGCCTGGACCTCTCCCGGGGCCCAAAGGAGCTATGGCTACACCTTC.

This chain links TRBV18 with TRBJ1-1; D may be TRBD1 (5 bases). Germline V gene sequence: CDR1 KGHSH, CDR2 LQKENI. The length of the CDR3 is 14 residues. Deletions cut 6 bases from V and 1 base from J, with 12 bases between. In nucleotides, the CDR3 is TGTGCCAGCTCTTCGGGGGGGGAGAACACTGAAGCTTTCTTT. Protein product: CASSSGGENTEAFF.

The J gene is TRBJ1-2, the V gene TRBV7-9, with D maybe TRBD1 (5 bases). V was pared by 6 bases and J by 8 bases, with 22 bases between. The CDR3 has 15 amino acids. CDR1 is SEHNR and CDR2 is FQNEAQ in the germline V gene (reference sequence). The CDR3 region has the DNA TGTGCCAGCAGAAACCCCGTGGGGCGATTTGGGGGCTACACCTTC. It specifies CASRNPVGRFGGYTF.